This entry lists 27 T cell receptor beta chains sequenced from one sample in a study of naive and memory T cell subsets. Ligated cDNA underwent four rounds of PCR with nested alpha and beta constant region primers and SP2. TCRdb fed the 5' RACE reads into MiXCR, producing one record per CDR3 protein. Of about 48,000 distinct CDR3 sequences listed, approximately 4.5% are singletons. TCR cDNA received a 3' ligated oligonucleotide that carried a UMI. The receptors were sampled from a female donor in good health.

The sample holds many counts of this clonotype. The rearrangement uses TRBV6-1 and TRBJ2-1; D remains ambiguous. The V and J ends lost 2 bases and 9 bases respectively, with 11 bases between them. CDR1 and CDR2 from the germline V gene are MNHNS and SASEGT. The CDR3 has 13 amino acids. The CDR3 loop reads CASSENEVIEQFF. CDR3 DNA sequence: TGTGCCAGCAGTGAAAACGAAGTAATTGAGCAGTTCTTC.

The CDR3 reads CASSSTRSNWEQFF. CDR3 nucleotide sequence: TGTGCCAGCAGCTCCACGAGAAGTAACTGGGAGCAGTTCTTC. The chain uses TRBV9 and TRBJ2-1; D ambiguous. The CDR3 totals 14 residues. Trimming removed 4 bases from V and 10 bases from J, with 18 bases in between. Germline V gene lookup returns CDR1 SGDLS and CDR2 YYNGEE.

This clonotype was detected a few times. The rearrangement joins TRBV19 to TRBJ1-1, with D maybe TRBD1 (6 bases). V was shortened by 5 bases and J by 5 bases, with 18 bases between the two germline ends. Germline V lookup: CDR1 LNHDA, CDR2 SQIVND (reference sequence). The CDR3 loop spans 15 amino acids. CDR3 DNA: TGTGCCAGTAGTCCCCGGGGGGGCGTACGAACTGAAGCTTTCTTT. Translating it yields CASSPRGGVRTEAFF.

The table lists this clonotype with many counts. The chain carries TRBV6-5 and TRBJ1-6, with 8 bases that match TRBD1. This CDR3 spans 13 amino acids. CDR1 is MNHEY and CDR2 is SVGAGI in the germline V gene. The junction had 3 bases not matched to a gene; V was cut back by 5 bases and J by 9 bases. CDR3 loop: CASSPTGVSPLHF. CDR3 sequence (DNA): TGTGCCAGCAGTCCGACAGGGGTTTCACCCCTCCACTTT.

This clonotype was seen ten or more times. The J gene is TRBJ1-5, the V gene TRBV27; the D is unclear. Trimming removed 0 bases from V and 5 bases from J, with 11 bases in between. Germline V lookup: CDR1 MNHEY, CDR2 SMNVEV (reference sequence). The CDR3 spans 15 residues. In DNA, the CDR3 is TGTGCCAGCAGTTTATCAGGCGGAATTGATCAGCCCCAGCATTTT. Translation gives CASSLSGGIDQPQHF.

This clonotype was detected only a few times. The genes are TRBV3-1 and TRBJ2-7; D gene ambiguous. In germline, CDR1 is LGHDT, CDR2 YNNKEL (reference sequence). V gave up 0 bases and J gave up 6 bases, with 9 bases separating them. CDR3 length: 13 amino acids. CDR3 coding DNA: TGTGCCAGCAGCCAAGACTACTTTGGCGAGCAGTACTTC. Amino acids: CASSQDYFGEQYF.

At least ten counts were recorded for this clonotype. As DNA, the CDR3 is TGTGCCAGCAGCTCATATGGGGCTGAAAAACTGTTTTTT. Translated, it gives CASSSYGAEKLFF. V gene TRBV7-2 combines with J gene TRBJ1-4, with D maybe TRBD1 (5 bases). The germline V and J ends were trimmed by 4 bases and 7 bases, with 10 bases remaining between them. This CDR3 region has 13 residues. Germline loops: CDR1 SGHTA, CDR2 FQGNSA.

This clonotype has just a few counts. The rearrangement uses TRBV7-9 and TRBJ1-6; D is perhaps TRBD1 (5 bases). CDR1 and CDR2 (germline): SEHNR, FQNEAQ (reference sequence). With 1 base removed from V and 6 bases from J, the gap between germline ends came to 16 bases. The CDR3 runs to 17 residues. As DNA, the CDR3 is TGTGCCAGCAGCTTAGGCTCCGAGGGGTTTCGTAATTCACCCCTCCACTTT. It specifies CASSLGSEGFRNSPLHF.

In its sample, this clonotype was seen many times. V usage is TRBV28 and J usage is TRBJ2-5, with 13 bases matching TRBD2. V was pared by 6 bases and J by 4 bases, with 14 bases of the junction left unmatched. CDR1 and CDR2 from the germline V gene are MDHEN and SYDVKM. CDR3 length: 18 residues. CDR3 sequence reads: CASRLLAGGPGSGETQYF. The CDR3 region has the DNA TGTGCCAGCAGGTTACTAGCGGGAGGGCCCGGAAGTGGAGAGACCCAGTACTTC. The whole variable domain, filled in from reference TRBV28 and TRBJ2-5, reads DVKVTQSSRYLVKRTGEKVFLECVQDMDHENMFWYRQDPGLGLRLIYFSYDVKMKEKGDIPEGYSVSREKKERFSLILESASTNQTSMYLCASRLLAGGPGSGETQYFGPGTRLLVL.

J is TRBJ1-2 and V is TRBV24-1; 9 bases are shared with TRBD1. V lost 7 bases to trimming and J lost 2 bases; unmatched junction nucleotides: 1. Per the germline V gene, CDR1 is KGHDR and CDR2 is SFDVKD. This CDR3 spans 13 amino acids. The CDR3 reads CATRDRGNYGYTF. In DNA, the CDR3 is TGTGCCACCAGAGACAGGGGGAACTATGGCTACACCTTC.

This clonotype was found a few times. J is TRBJ2-7 and V is TRBV15, with D tentatively TRBD1 (6 bases). This CDR3 region has 12 residues. The germline gives CDR1 LNHNV, CDR2 YYDKDF (reference sequence). V dropped 1 base and J dropped 7 bases, with 8 bases sitting between them. Here the CDR3 DNA reads TGTGCCACCAGCAGAGGGGGGCAGGAGCAGTACTTC. It yields the protein CATSRGGQEQYF.

This chain uses TRBV19 with TRBJ2-3; 8 bases are shared with TRBD2. The CDR3 has 15 amino acids. With V trimmed by 10 bases and J by 2 bases, 11 bases remained unmatched. From germline, CDR1 is LNHDA and CDR2 SQIVND (reference sequence). In nucleotides, the CDR3 is TGTGCCACCTCAATTTTAGCGGGGTACACAGATACGCAGTATTTT. Amino acid sequence: CATSILAGYTDTQYF.

This clonotype appeared many times. The V gene is TRBV28, the J gene TRBJ2-3; 9 nucleotides line up with TRBD2. The CDR3 is 16 amino acids. Germline trimming cut 2 bases from V and 4 bases from J; bases unmatched to any gene: 7. Germline CDR1 is MDHEN and CDR2 is SYDVKM. The CDR3 spells CASSLTGGRGADTQYF. The CDR3, as DNA: TGTGCCAGCAGTTTAACCGGCGGGAGGGGGGCAGATACGCAGTATTTT.

This clonotype has ten or more counts. The J gene is TRBJ2-1, the V gene TRBV12-3 or TRBV12-4; D tentatively fits TRBD1 or TRBD2 (5 bases each). V was shortened by 1 base and J by 9 bases, with 10 bases between the two germline ends. The CDR3 runs 13 residues. CDR3 nucleotides: TGTGCCAGCAGTTTAGGAGGGGTCTCTGAGCAGTTCTTC. Translating gives CASSLGGVSEQFF.

This clonotype was detected only a few times. The V gene is TRBV28, the J gene TRBJ2-5, with D unclear. The CDR3 has 13 amino acids. The V end was cut by 6 bases, the J end by 5 bases, with 13 bases between. Germline V gene lookup returns CDR1 MDHEN and CDR2 SYDVKM. The CDR3 spells CASSDRNQETQYF. CDR3 nucleotide sequence: TGTGCCAGCAGCGATCGGAATCAGGAGACCCAGTACTTC.

This clonotype was detected many times. The chain carries TRBV28 and TRBJ1-5; weak D call: TRBD1 (5 bases). V was cut by 1 base and J by 5 bases, with 9 bases left in between. This CDR3 has 14 residues. In germline, CDR1 is MDHEN, CDR2 SYDVKM. CDR3 in DNA: TGTGCCAGCAGTTTATATGGGGGGGATCAGCCCCAGCATTTT. Its protein product is CASSLYGGDQPQHF.

The V gene is TRBV19, the J gene TRBJ1-1; D not certain. V lost 4 bases and J lost 6, with 12 bases in between. Germline loops: CDR1 LNHDA, CDR2 SQIVND (reference sequence). The CDR3 has 13 amino acids. The CDR3 coding sequence is TGTGCCAGTAGTACATTCGGACGGCCTGAAGCTTTCTTT. Its protein is CASSTFGRPEAFF.

The sample holds many counts of this clonotype. The rearrangement uses TRBV29-1 and TRBJ2-7, with D possibly matching TRBD1 (5 bases). The germline V gene encodes CDR1 SQVTM and CDR2 ANQGSEA. The ends were cut back, 5 bases at V and 1 base at J, with 9 bases in the middle. The CDR3 totals 12 residues. This CDR3 reads CSVIQGSYEQYF. In DNA, the CDR3 is TGCAGCGTTATCCAGGGTTCCTACGAGCAGTACTTC.

This clonotype was observed many times. This sequence joins TRBV12-3 or TRBV12-4 and TRBJ1-5; no clear D. The CDR3 is 13 amino acids. The V end was cut by 1 base, the J end by 11 bases, with 12 bases between. The CDR3 spells CASSLGAIRSQHF. CDR3 sequence (DNA): TGTGCCAGCAGTTTAGGGGCCATTCGGTCCCAGCATTTT.

V and J are TRBV20-1 and TRBJ1-1; D unclear. V lost 1 base to trimming and J lost 2 bases, with 14 bases between them. Germline CDR1 is DFQATT and CDR2 is SNEGSKA (reference sequence). The CDR3 is 15 residues long. DNA for the CDR3: TGCAGTGCTAGAGCACACCTCGGCCTAAACACTGAAGCTTTCTTT. Its translation is CSARAHLGLNTEAFF.

In its sample, this clonotype was seen many times. The rearrangement joins TRBV28 to TRBJ1-1; D is undetermined. The ends were cut back, 2 bases at V and 8 bases at J, with 6 bases in the middle. CDR1 MDHEN and CDR2 SYDVKM come from the germline V gene. The CDR3 length is 11 residues. The CDR3 region is CASSLGREAFF. For the CDR3, the DNA is TGTGCCAGCAGTTTAGGCAGGGAAGCTTTCTTT.

There are many counts of this clonotype. The CDR3 loop reads CASYATDQPQHF. CDR3 nucleotides: TGTGCCAGCTATGCGACGGATCAGCCCCAGCATTTT. The V call is TRBV28, the J call TRBJ1-5, with D unclear. There are 12 residues in the CDR3. V was shortened by 8 bases and J by 5 bases, with 10 bases between the two germline ends. CDR1 is MDHEN and CDR2 is SYDVKM in the germline V gene. The full variable domain, with the rest looked up from reference TRBV28 and TRBJ1-5, is DVKVTQSSRYLVKRTGEKVFLECVQDMDHENMFWYRQDPGLGLRLIYFSYDVKMKEKGDIPEGYSVSREKKERFSLILESASTNQTSMYLCASYATDQPQHFGDGTRLSIL.

This clonotype was recorded many times. CDR3 coding DNA: TGTGCCAGCAGCCCAATTAGCAGATCCTACGAGCAGTACTTC. It translates to CASSPISRSYEQYF. The chain recombines TRBV7-2 with TRBJ2-7; the D is unclear. The germline V and J ends were trimmed by 5 bases and 1 base, with 12 bases remaining between them. The CDR3 spans 14 residues. From germline, CDR1 is SGHTA and CDR2 FQGNSA.

There are many counts of this clonotype. The rearrangement joins TRBV6-6 to TRBJ1-4; TRBD1 might be the D (5 bases). CDR1 MNHNY and CDR2 SVGAGI come from the germline V gene (reference sequence). This CDR3 has 15 residues. Trimming pared 6 bases from V and 0 bases from J, leaving 11 bases between. The CDR3 spells CASSVDSATNEKLFF. The CDR3, as DNA: TGTGCCAGCAGCGTCGACAGCGCAACTAATGAAAAACTGTTTTTT.

A remark on this clonotype: A much larger clone differs from this one at a single base, so this may be a read error. Here the CDR3 DNA reads TGCAGCGTTGAAGAACTGGGAACTGAAGCTTCCTTT. Its protein product is CSVEELGTEASF. This chain links TRBV29-1 with TRBJ1-1; no definite D call. Germline V gives CDR1 SQVTM, CDR2 ANQGSEA. This CDR3 has 12 residues.

The sample holds a few counts of this clonotype. An end of the junction differs from the germline gene, which may be a read error. This rearrangement joins TRBV20-1 to TRBJ2-7, with D possibly matching TRBD2 (6 bases). This CDR3 region has 14 residues. Germline CDR1 reads DFQATT; CDR2 reads SNEGSKA (reference sequence). Here the CDR3 DNA reads TGCAGTGCTAGGGAGGGGAGTAGCCCCTATGAGCAGTACTTC. It translates to CSAREGSSPYEQYF.

The J gene is TRBJ2-7, the V gene TRBV29-1, with D perhaps matching TRBD1 (6 bases). With 7 bases removed from V and 2 bases from J, the gap between germline ends came to 15 bases. Germline V gene lookup returns CDR1 SQVTM and CDR2 ANQGSEA. The CDR3 loop spans 13 amino acids. The CDR3 DNA is TGCAGCGCCGTTAACAGGGCCCCCTACGAGCAGTACTTC. Its translation is CSAVNRAPYEQYF.